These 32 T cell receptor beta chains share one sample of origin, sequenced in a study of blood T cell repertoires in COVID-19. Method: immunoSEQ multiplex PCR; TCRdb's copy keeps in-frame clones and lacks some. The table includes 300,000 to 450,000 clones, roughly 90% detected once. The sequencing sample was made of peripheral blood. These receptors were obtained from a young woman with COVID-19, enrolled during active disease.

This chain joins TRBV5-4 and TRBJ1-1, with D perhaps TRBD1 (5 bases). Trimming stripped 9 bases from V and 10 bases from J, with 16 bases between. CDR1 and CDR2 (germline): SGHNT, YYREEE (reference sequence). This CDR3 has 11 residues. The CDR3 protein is CATGWGDGAFF. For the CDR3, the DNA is TGTGCCACCGGCTGGGGCGACGGAGCTTTCTTT.

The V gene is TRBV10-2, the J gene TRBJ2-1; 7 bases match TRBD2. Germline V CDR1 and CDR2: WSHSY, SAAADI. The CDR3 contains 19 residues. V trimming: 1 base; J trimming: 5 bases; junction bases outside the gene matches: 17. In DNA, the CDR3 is TGCGCCAGCAGTGAGTATCGGGCTAGCGGTCACCTCTATGACAATGAGCAGTTCTTC. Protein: CASSEYRASGHLYDNEQFF.

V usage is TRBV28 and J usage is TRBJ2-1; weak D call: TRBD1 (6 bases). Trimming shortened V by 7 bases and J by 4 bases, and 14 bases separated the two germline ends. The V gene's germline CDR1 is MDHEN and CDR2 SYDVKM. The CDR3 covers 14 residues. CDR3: CASTRTERYNEQFF. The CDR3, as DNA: TGTGCCAGCACCCGGACAGAGCGATACAATGAGCAGTTCTTC.

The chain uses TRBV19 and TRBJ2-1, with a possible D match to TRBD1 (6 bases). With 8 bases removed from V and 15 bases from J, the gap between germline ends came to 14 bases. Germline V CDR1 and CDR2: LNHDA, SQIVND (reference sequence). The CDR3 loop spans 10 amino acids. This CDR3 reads CASAGVEAFF. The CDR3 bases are TGTGCCAGTGCAGGGGTCGAGGCGTTCTTC.

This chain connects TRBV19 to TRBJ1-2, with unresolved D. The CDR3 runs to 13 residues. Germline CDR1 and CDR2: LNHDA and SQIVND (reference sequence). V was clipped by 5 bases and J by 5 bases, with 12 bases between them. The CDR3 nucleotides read TGTGCCAGTAGTGGCTCTTCATCATATGGCTACACCTTC. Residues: CASSGSSSYGYTF. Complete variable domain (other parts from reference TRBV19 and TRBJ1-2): DGGITQSPKYLFRKEGQNVTLSCEQNLNHDAMYWYRQDPGQGLRLIYYSQIVNDFQKGDIAEGYSVSREKKESFPLTVTSAQKNPTAFYLCASSGSSSYGYTFGSGTRLTVV.

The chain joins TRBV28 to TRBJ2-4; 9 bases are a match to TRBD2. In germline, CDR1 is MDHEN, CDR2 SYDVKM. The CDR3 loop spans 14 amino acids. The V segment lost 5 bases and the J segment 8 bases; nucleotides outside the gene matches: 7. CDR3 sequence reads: CASSPLAGRDIQYF. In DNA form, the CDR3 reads TGTGCCAGCAGTCCTCTAGCGGGGAGGGACATTCAGTACTTC. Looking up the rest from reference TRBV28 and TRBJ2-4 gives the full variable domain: DVKVTQSSRYLVKRTGEKVFLECVQDMDHENMFWYRQDPGLGLRLIYFSYDVKMKEKGDIPEGYSVSREKKERFSLILESASTNQTSMYLCASSPLAGRDIQYFGAGTRLSVL.

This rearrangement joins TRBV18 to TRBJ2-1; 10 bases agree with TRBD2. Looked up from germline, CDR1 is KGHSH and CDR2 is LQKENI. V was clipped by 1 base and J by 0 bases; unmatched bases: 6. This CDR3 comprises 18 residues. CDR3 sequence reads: CASSPLPSGSFSYNEQFF. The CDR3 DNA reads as TGTGCCAGCTCACCACTTCCTAGCGGGAGTTTCTCCTACAATGAGCAGTTCTTC.

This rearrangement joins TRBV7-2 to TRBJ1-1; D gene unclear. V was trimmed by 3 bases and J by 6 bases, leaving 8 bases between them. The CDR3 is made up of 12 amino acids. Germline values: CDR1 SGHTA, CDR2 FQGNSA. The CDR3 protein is CASSLGGPEAFF. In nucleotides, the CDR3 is TGTGCCAGCAGCTTGGGAGGGCCTGAAGCTTTCTTT. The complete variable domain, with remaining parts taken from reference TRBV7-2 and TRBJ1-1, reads GAGVSQSPSNKVTEKGKDVELRCDPISGHTALYWYRQSLGQGLEFLIYFQGNSAPDKSGLPSDRFSAERTGGSVSTLTIQRTQQEDSAVYLCASSLGGPEAFFGQGTRLTVV.

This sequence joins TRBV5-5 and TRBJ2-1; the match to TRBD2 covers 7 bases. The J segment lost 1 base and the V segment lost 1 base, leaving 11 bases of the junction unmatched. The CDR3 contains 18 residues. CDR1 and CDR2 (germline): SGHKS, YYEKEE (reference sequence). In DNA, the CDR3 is TGTGCCAGCAGCTTGTCGGGGGGTCTATCATCTTCCTACAATGAGCAGTTCTTC. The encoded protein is CASSLSGGLSSSYNEQFF.

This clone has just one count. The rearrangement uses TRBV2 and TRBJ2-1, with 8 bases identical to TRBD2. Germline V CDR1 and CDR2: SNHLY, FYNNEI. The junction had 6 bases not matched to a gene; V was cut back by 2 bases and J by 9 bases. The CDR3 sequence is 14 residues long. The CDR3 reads CASSEQRESGEQFF. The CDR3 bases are TGTGCCAGCAGTGAACAGCGGGAGAGCGGTGAGCAGTTCTTC.

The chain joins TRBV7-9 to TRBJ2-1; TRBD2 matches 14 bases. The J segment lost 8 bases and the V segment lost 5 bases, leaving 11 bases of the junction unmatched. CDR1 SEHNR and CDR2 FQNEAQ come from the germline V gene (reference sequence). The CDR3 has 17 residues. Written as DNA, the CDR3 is TGTGCCAGCAGCCTCGGACTAGCGGGAGGATATGTATATGAGCAGTTCTTC. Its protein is CASSLGLAGGYVYEQFF. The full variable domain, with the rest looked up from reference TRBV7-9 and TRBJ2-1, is DTGVSQNPRHKITKRGQNVTFRCDPISEHNRLYWYRQTLGQGPEFLTYFQNEAQLEKSRLLSDRFSAERPKGSFSTLEIQRTEQGDSAMYLCASSLGLAGGYVYEQFFGPGTRLTVL.

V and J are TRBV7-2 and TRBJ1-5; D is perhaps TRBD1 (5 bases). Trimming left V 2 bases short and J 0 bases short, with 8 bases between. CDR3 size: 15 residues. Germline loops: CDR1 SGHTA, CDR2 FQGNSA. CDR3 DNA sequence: TGTGCCAGCAGCTTAATCGGGGGTAGCAATCAGCCCCAGCATTTT. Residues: CASSLIGGSNQPQHF.

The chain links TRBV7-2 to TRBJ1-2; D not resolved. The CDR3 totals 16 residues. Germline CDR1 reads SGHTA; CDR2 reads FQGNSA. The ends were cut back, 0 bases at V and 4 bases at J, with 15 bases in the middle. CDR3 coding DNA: TGTGCCAGCAGCTTAGCGCGGGGTCAAGGCGGCTATGGCTACACCTTC. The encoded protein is CASSLARGQGGYGYTF.

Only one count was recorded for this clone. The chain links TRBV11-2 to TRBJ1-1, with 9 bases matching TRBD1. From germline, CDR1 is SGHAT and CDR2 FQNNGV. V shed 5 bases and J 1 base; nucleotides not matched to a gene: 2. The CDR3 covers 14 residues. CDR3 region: CASSLTGGNTEAFF. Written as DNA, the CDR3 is TGTGCCAGCAGCCTGACAGGGGGGAACACTGAAGCTTTCTTT.

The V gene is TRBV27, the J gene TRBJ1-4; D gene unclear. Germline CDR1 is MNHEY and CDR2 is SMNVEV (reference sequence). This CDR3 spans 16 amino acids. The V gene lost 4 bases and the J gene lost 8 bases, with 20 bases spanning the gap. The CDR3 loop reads CASSSTPGRVGEKLFF. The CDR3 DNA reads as TGTGCCAGCAGTTCAACCCCGGGGAGGGTTGGAGAAAAACTGTTTTTT.

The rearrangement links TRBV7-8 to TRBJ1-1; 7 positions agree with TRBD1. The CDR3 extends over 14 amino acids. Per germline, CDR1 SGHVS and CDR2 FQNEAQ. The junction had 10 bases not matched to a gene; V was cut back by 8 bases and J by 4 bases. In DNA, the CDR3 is TGTGCCAGCGTAAAAGAACAGGGGAGCACTGAAGCTTTCTTT. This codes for CASVKEQGSTEAFF.

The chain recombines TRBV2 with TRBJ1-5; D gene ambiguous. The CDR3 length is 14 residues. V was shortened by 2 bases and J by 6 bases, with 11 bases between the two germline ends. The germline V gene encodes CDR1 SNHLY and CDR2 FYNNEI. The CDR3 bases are TGTGCCAGCAGTGAAACTGCTCTTTCTCAGCCCCAGCATTTT. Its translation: CASSETALSQPQHF.

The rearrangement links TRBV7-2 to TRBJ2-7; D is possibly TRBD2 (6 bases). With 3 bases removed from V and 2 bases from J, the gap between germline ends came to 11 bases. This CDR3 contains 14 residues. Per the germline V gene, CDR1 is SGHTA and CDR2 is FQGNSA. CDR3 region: CASSFRDSPYEQYF. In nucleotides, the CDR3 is TGTGCCAGCAGCTTCCGGGACTCCCCCTACGAGCAGTACTTC.

CDR3 sequence reads: CASTYLNTEAFF. DNA of the CDR3: TGTGCCAGCACCTACTTAAACACTGAAGCTTTCTTT. V and J are TRBV6-6 and TRBJ1-1; D is undetermined. From germline, CDR1 is MNHNY and CDR2 SVGAGI (reference sequence). This CDR3 comprises 12 residues. V shed 7 bases and J shed 2 bases, with 8 bases lying between them.

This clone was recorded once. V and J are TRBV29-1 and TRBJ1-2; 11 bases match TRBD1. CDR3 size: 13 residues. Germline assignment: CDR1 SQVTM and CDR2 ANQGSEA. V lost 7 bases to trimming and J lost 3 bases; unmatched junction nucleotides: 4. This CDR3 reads CSAGQGADYGYTF. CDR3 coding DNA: TGCAGCGCAGGACAGGGGGCGGACTATGGCTACACCTTC.

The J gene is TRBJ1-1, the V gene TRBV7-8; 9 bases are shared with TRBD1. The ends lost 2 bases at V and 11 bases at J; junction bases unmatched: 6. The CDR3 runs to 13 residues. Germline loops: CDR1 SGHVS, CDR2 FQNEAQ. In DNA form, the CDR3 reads TGTGCCAGCAGCTTATACAGGGGGCGAGGGGCTTTCTTT. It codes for CASSLYRGRGAFF.

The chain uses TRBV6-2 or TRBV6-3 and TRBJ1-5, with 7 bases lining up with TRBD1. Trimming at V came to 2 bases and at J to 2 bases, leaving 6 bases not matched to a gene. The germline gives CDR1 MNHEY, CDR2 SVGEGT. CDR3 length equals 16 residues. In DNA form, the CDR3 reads TGTGCCAGCAGTTACCGACAGGGTCTGGGCAATCAGCCCCAGCATTTT. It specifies CASSYRQGLGNQPQHF.

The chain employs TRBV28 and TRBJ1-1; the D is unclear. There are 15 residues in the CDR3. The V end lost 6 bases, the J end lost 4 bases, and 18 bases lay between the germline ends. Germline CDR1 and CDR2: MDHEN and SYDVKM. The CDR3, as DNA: TGTGCCAGCAGATATCCGAAGGCAGGAAGCACTGAAGCTTTCTTT. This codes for CASRYPKAGSTEAFF.

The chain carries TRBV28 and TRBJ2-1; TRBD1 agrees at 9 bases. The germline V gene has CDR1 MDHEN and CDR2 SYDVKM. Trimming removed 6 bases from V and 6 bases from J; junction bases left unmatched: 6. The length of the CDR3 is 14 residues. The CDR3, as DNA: TGTGCCAGCAGCCCCTGGGACAGGGTCAATGAGCAGTTCTTC. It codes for CASSPWDRVNEQFF.

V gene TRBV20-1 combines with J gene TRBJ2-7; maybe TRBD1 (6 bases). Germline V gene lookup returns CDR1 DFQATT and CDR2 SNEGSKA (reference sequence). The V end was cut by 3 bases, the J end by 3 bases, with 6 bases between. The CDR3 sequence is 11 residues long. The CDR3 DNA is TGCAGTGCTAGGGACAGCTACGAGCAGTACGTC. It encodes CSARDSYEQYV.

CDR3 residues: CASSQVNLGTGGRGGYTF. Here the CDR3 DNA reads TGCGCCAGCAGCCAAGTGAATCTCGGGACAGGGGGCAGGGGTGGCTACACCTTC. This chain joins TRBV4-3 and TRBJ1-2, with 12 bases matching TRBD1. The CDR3 loop spans 18 amino acids. Germline CDR1 and CDR2: LGHNA and YSLEER. The ends lost 1 base at V and 7 bases at J; junction bases unmatched: 13.

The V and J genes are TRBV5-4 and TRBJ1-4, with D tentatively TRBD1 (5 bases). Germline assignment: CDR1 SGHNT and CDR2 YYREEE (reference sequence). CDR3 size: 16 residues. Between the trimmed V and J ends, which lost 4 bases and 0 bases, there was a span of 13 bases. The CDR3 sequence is CASSTDGGATNEKLFF. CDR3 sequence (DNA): TGTGCCAGCAGCACCGACGGGGGTGCAACTAATGAAAAACTGTTTTTT.

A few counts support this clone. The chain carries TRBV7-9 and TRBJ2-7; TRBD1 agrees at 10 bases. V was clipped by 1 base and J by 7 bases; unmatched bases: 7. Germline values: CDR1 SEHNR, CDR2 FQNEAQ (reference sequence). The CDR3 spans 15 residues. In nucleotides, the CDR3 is TGTGCCAGCAGCTTAGGAGGGACAGGGGTCTTAGAGCAGTACTTC. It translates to CASSLGGTGVLEQYF.

The CDR3 DNA reads TGTGCCTCCCACTCAGAGAGCGGGGGGTCCTACGAGCAGTACGTC. Its translation is CASHSESGGSYEQYV. The gene calls are TRBV30 and TRBJ2-7, with 9 bases matching TRBD2. Germline CDR1 is GTSNPN and CDR2 is SVGIG (reference sequence). V lost 7 bases to trimming and J lost 1 base; unmatched junction nucleotides: 11. The CDR3 consists of 15 residues.

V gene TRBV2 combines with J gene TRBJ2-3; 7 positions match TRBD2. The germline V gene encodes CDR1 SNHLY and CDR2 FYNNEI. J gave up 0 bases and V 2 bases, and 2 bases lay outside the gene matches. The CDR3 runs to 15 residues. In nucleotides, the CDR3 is TGTGCCAGCAGTGAAAGGCGGGGGAGCACAGATACGCAGTATTTT. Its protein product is CASSERRGSTDTQYF. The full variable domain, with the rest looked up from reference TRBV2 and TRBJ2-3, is EPEVTQTPSHQVTQMGQEVILRCVPISNHLYFYWYRQILGQKVEFLVSFYNNEISEKSEIFDDQFSVERPDGSNFTLKIRSTKLEDSAMYFCASSERRGSTDTQYFGPGTRLTVL.

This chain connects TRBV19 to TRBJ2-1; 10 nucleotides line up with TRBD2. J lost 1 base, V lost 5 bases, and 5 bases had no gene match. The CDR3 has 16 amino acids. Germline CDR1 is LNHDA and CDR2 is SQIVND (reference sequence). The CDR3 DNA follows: TGTGCCAGTAGTCCGCAAGCGGGAGGGTCCTACAATGAGCAGTTCTTC. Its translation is CASSPQAGGSYNEQFF.

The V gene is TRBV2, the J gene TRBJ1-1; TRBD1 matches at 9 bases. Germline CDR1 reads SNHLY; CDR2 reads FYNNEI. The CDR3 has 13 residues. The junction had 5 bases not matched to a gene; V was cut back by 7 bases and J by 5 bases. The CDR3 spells CASTGQGRTEAFF. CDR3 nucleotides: TGTGCCAGCACCGGACAGGGGAGAACTGAAGCTTTCTTT.